The table lists the clone carrying this T cell receptor beta chain with many counts. Its specificity is unknown. One entry per CDR3 protein results from TCRdb running MiXCR on the 5' RACE reads. The sample lists about 3,300 distinct CDR3 sequences; around 5.7% were seen once. This CDR3 is built from 16 residues. With V trimmed by 3 bases and J by 5 bases, 4 bases remained unmatched. Germline V CDR1 and CDR2: LGHNA, YNFKEQ. As for time point: sample taken at primary tumor resection. The data derive from a study of spatial heterogeneity in lung cancer. Study results and caveats: Nonsynonymous mutations, ubiquitous and regional, were tracked respectively by counts of ubiquitous and regional expanded TCRs. Intratumoral expanded alpha and beta TCR counts were found to track tumor mutation counts.

The sample consisted of lung tumor tissue, taken at surgery. The clonotype was recovered from a male donor with early-stage non-small cell lung cancer. The gene calls are TRBV4-2 and TRBJ2-3, with 14 bases identical to TRBD2. CDR3 nucleotide sequence: TGTGCCAGCAGCCACAGACTAGCGGGGGGGGTAGATACGCAGTATTTT. Encoded protein: CASSHRLAGGVDTQYF.